The 17 T cell receptor beta chains below come from one sample, sequenced in a study of blood T cell repertoires in COVID-19. The method was immunoSEQ multiplex PCR; TCRdb's version includes in-frame clones alone and lacks a portion of them. The sample has 200,000 to 250,000 clones; roughly 84% are singletons. Sequencing was performed on PBMCs or T cells enriched from blood (not recorded which). These receptors were collected from a woman aged 40 to 49 who had recovered from COVID-19.

The J gene is TRBJ1-5, the V gene TRBV24-1; TRBD1 matches at 9 bases. The V and J ends lost 3 bases and 6 bases, in that order; junction bases with no gene match: 2. The CDR3 is made up of 14 amino acids. Per the germline V gene, CDR1 is KGHDR and CDR2 is SFDVKD. This CDR3 reads CATSDTDRGQPQHF. As DNA, the CDR3 is TGTGCCACCAGTGATACGGACAGGGGTCAGCCCCAGCATTTT.

This clone was seen ten or more times. J is TRBJ1-5 and V is TRBV27; the D gene is possibly TRBD1 (6 bases). The V and J ends lost 3 bases and 5 bases respectively, with 11 bases between them. This CDR3 contains 14 residues. The germline gives CDR1 MNHEY, CDR2 SMNVEV (reference sequence). The CDR3 DNA sequence: TGTGCCAGCAGTTTCCGACAGGAGGATCAGCCCCAGCATTTT. This translates into CASSFRQEDQPQHF.

The sample holds a few counts of this clone. The chain recombines TRBV18 with TRBJ1-2, with 9 bases identical to TRBD1. CDR1 and CDR2 (germline): KGHSH, LQKENI. There are 14 residues in the CDR3. V was clipped by 4 bases and J by 2 bases; unmatched bases: 2. The CDR3 loop reads CASSRGTGNYGYTF. The DNA for the CDR3 is TGTGCCAGCTCACGTGGGACAGGGAACTATGGCTACACCTTC.

V is TRBV3-1 (or the pseudogene TRBV3-2) and J is TRBJ2-7; a weak D match, TRBD2 (6 bases). Germline loops: CDR1 LGHDT, CDR2 YNNKEL (reference sequence). The CDR3 is 15 amino acids. V lost 5 bases to trimming and J lost 0 bases, with 14 bases between them. The CDR3 sequence is CASSDSGKYSYEQYF. In DNA form, the CDR3 reads TGTGCCAGCAGCGATAGCGGAAAATACTCCTACGAGCAGTACTTC.

This clone showed up just a few times. The CDR3 spells CASSQDAGIQAFF. As DNA, the CDR3 is TGTGCCAGCAGCCAAGATGCCGGGATTCAAGCTTTCTTT. V usage is TRBV3-1 (or the pseudogene TRBV3-2) and J usage is TRBJ1-1, with D unclear. The CDR3 is 13 amino acids. The germline CDR1 and CDR2 sequences are LGHDT and YNNKEL (reference sequence). Trimming took off 0 bases at V and 9 bases at J, with 11 bases between the two ends.

In this sample, this clone turned up once. The J gene is TRBJ1-5, the V gene TRBV27, with a weak D call TRBD1 (6 bases). Germline V gives CDR1 MNHEY, CDR2 SMNVEV (reference sequence). Between the trimmed V and J ends, which lost 5 bases and 4 bases, there was a span of 21 bases. CDR3 length equals 17 residues. The CDR3, as DNA: TGTGCCAGCAGTCCGGCGGGGGGGCCACTAAATAATCAGCCCCAGCATTTT. This sequence encodes CASSPAGGPLNNQPQHF.

The chain is built from TRBV4-3 and TRBJ2-5; the D gene is possibly TRBD2 (6 bases). Between the trimmed V and J ends, which lost 4 bases and 5 bases, there was a span of 17 bases. The CDR3 covers 15 residues. Germline V gene sequence: CDR1 LGHNA, CDR2 YSLEER. The CDR3 DNA reads TGCGCCAGCAGCCGTACGGGAGTGGGGCAGGAGACCCAGTACTTC. This codes for CASSRTGVGQETQYF.

CDR3 coding DNA: TGTGCAAGTCGCTTCCGGGGGCTGACTAGCGGGAGGGCCTGGGCCCACAATGAGCAGTTCTTC. It encodes CASRFRGLTSGRAWAHNEQFF. The V gene is TRBV12-2, the J gene TRBJ2-1; TRBD2, the table's D call, lacks a check against the DNA. TRBV12-2 is given as a pseudogene. This CDR3 region has 21 residues.

The chain employs TRBV28 and TRBJ1-3, with 7 bases lining up with TRBD1. Unmatched junction bases numbered 6, after V lost 6 bases and J lost 1 base. This CDR3 region has 15 residues. CDR1 is MDHEN and CDR2 is SYDVKM in the germline V gene. CDR3 in amino acids: CASSSDRPSGNTIYF. In nucleotides, the CDR3 is TGTGCCAGCAGCTCGGACAGGCCTTCTGGAAACACCATATATTTT.

This clone appeared many times. V usage is TRBV7-9 and J usage is TRBJ2-7; tentatively, D is TRBD2 (6 bases). Germline assignment: CDR1 SEHNR and CDR2 FQNEAQ (reference sequence). The CDR3 spans 15 residues. V shed 3 bases and J shed 5 bases, with 17 bases lying between them. CDR3 sequence: CASSFLADRSNEQYF. In DNA form, the CDR3 reads TGTGCCAGCAGCTTTTTAGCGGACCGTTCCAACGAGCAGTACTTC.

This sequence joins TRBV30 and TRBJ1-3; 8 nucleotides match TRBD1. V gave up 4 bases and J gave up 0 bases; unmatched junction bases: 17. The CDR3 covers 19 residues. Per the germline V gene, CDR1 is GTSNPN and CDR2 is SVGIG (reference sequence). The CDR3 DNA is TGTGCCTGGACATACCCAAGCGGGACAGGATCCCTCTCTGGAAACACCATATATTTT. Its translation: CAWTYPSGTGSLSGNTIYF.

This sequence joins TRBV2 and TRBJ2-3; weak D call: TRBD2 (5 bases). This CDR3 is built from 15 residues. Between the trimmed V and J ends, which lost 8 bases and 4 bases, there was a span of 19 bases. CDR1 and CDR2 (germline): SNHLY, FYNNEI. The CDR3 loop is CASHRSRDRPDTQYF. CDR3 bases: TGTGCCAGCCATCGGTCGAGGGATCGGCCAGATACGCAGTATTTT.

The chain employs TRBV9 and TRBJ1-3; no reliable D call. The germline V gene has CDR1 SGDLS and CDR2 YYNGEE. Deletions cut 0 bases from V and 1 base from J, with 8 bases between. This CDR3 is 15 amino acids long. Here the CDR3 DNA reads TGTGCCAGCAGCGTAGTCGCGGGGTCTGGAAACACCATATATTTT. Amino acid sequence: CASSVVAGSGNTIYF. Based on the CDR3 plus reference TRBV9 and TRBJ1-3, the full variable domain is DSGVTQTPKHLITATGQRVTLRCSPRSGDLSVYWYQQSLDQGLQFLIQYYNGEERAKGNILERFSAQQFPDLHSELNLSSLELGDSALYFCASSVVAGSGNTIYFGEGSWLTVV.

The V gene is TRBV5-6, the J gene TRBJ1-6; D is possibly TRBD1 (6 bases). This CDR3 has 13 residues. CDR1 SGHDT and CDR2 YYEEEE come from the germline V gene. Trimming took 5 bases from V and 14 from J, leaving 17 bases between them. CDR3 amino acids: CASSRSQGPSLHF. CDR3 sequence (DNA): TGTGCCAGCAGTCGTTCACAGGGACCATCCCTCCACTTT.

The chain links TRBV6-5 to TRBJ1-4; D may be TRBD1 (6 bases). The CDR3 length is 16 residues. The germline CDR1 and CDR2 sequences are MNHEY and SVGAGI. V lost 4 bases, J lost 0 bases, and 12 bases lay in between. CDR3 amino acids: CASSSRQGPTNEKLFF. As DNA, the CDR3 is TGTGCCAGCAGTTCCCGTCAGGGGCCAACTAATGAAAAACTGTTTTTT.

The CDR3 region has the DNA TGTGCCAGCAGCTTCAGGGTTGACACCATATATTTT. As protein: CASSFRVDTIYF. V usage is TRBV7-2 and J usage is TRBJ1-3, with D maybe TRBD1 (5 bases). The CDR3 spans 12 residues. Germline lookup yields CDR1 SGHTA and CDR2 FQGNSA. V lost 3 bases and J lost 8, with 8 bases in between.

Details on this clone: Lacking the conserved final phenylalanine or tryptophan, this CDR3 likely reflects a read error. It is unclear where the CDR3 begins or ends on the DNA, so no DNA is shown, and the CDR3 is as TCRdb lists it. The gene calls are TRBV7-2 and TRBJ2-3; whether TRBD2, the table's D call, matches the DNA was not checked. The CDR3 is 15 amino acids long, termini counted. Germline CDR1 is SGHTA and CDR2 is FQGNSA. The CDR3 reads CASSPSRTSGRDLII.